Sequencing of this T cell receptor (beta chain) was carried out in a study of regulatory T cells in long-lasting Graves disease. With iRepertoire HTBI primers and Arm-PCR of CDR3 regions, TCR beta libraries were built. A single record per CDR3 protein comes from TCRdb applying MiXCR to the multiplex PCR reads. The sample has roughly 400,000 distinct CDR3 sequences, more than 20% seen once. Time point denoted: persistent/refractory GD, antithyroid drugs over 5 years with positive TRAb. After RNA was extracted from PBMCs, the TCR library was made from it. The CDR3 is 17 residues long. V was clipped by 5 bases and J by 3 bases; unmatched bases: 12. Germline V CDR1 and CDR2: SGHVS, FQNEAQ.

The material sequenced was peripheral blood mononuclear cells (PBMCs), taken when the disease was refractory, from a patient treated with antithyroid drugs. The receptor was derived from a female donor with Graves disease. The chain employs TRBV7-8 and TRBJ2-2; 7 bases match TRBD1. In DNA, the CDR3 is TGTGCCAGCAGCCCCAACCAGGGACAGAGATACACCGGGGAGCTGTTTTTT. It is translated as CASSPNQGQRYTGELFF.